A selection of T cell receptor beta chains follows, all from one sample in a study of Graves' ophthalmopathy and Graves' hyperthyroidism. One entry per CDR3 protein results from TCRdb running MiXCR on the multiplex PCR reads. Found here are almost 750,000 distinct CDR3 sequences, roughly two fifths of them singletons; the top ten hold 40% to 55%. Sequencing was done on a sample of peripheral blood. These receptors were collected from an adult man with Graves' ophthalmopathy. Both conserved end residues are part of each CDR3. The D gene is left open where the match is weak. Where a row states a size, it is once, few, many or the class of an expanded clone; other rows omit it.

d_gene	abundance	j_gene	v_gene	CDR3aa	CDR3nt
.	.	TRBJ2-1	TRBV25-1	CASSEWTRRAGANEQFF	TGTGCCAGCAGTGAATGGACCCGACGGGCGGGGGCCAATGAGCAGTTCTTC
TRBD1	.	TRBJ1-5	TRBV24-1	CATSDHPRTGDQPQHF	TGTGCCACCAGTGACCACCCTAGGACAGGGGATCAGCCCCAGCATTTT
TRBD1	.	TRBJ2-7	TRBV7-2	CASSLAGQVAYEQYF	TGTGCCAGCAGCTTGGCGGGACAGGTTGCTTACGAGCAGTACTTC
.	.	TRBJ2-5	TRBV5-6	CASRGGPIQETQYF	TGTGCCAGCAGGGGGGGACCCATCCAAGAGACCCAGTACTTC
TRBD1	.	TRBJ1-2	TRBV25-1	CASSDPRGTGGYGYTF	TGTGCCAGCAGTGATCCCCGCGGGACAGGGGGATATGGCTACACCTTC
.	.	TRBJ2-7	TRBV2	CASSLARAAHEQYF	TGTGCCAGCAGCTTAGCGCGGGCTGCACACGAGCAGTACTTC
TRBD1	many	TRBJ1-4	TRBV11-2	CAGPQGASEKLFF	TGTGCCGGCCCTCAGGGGGCGAGTGAAAAACTGTTTTTT
.	many	TRBJ2-5	TRBV14	CASSQVSAGTQYF	TGTGCCAGCAGCCAAGTAAGCGCCGGAACCCAGTACTTC
.	.	TRBJ1-2	TRBV29-1	CSALGEYSGYTF	TGCAGCGCCCTCGGGGAGTACTCTGGCTACACCTTC
TRBD1	many	TRBJ1-2	TRBV10-3	CAISGTGGRDGYTF	TGTGCCATCAGTGGGACAGGGGGAAGGGATGGCTACACCTTC
.	.	TRBJ2-5	TRBV7-3	CASSFSPLETQYF	TGTGCCAGCAGCTTCAGTCCGTTAGAGACCCAGTACTTC
.	few	TRBJ2-6	TRBV19	CASSVPGGIGANVLTF	TGTGCCAGTAGTGTCCCCGGAGGGATCGGGGCCAACGTCCTGACTTTC
.	.	TRBJ2-7	TRBV2	CASSRASEQYF	TGTGCCAGCAGTCGGGCCTCCGAGCAGTACTTC
.	.	TRBJ1-1	TRBV10-3	CASTLGVTEAFF	TGTGCCAGCACCCTTGGGGTGACTGAAGCTTTCTTT
.	many	TRBJ1-2	TRBV29-1	CSVGQPGRDYGYTF	TGCAGCGTGGGGCAGCCAGGGCGTGACTATGGCTACACCTTC
.	.	TRBJ1-5	TRBV24-1	CATSELRGASNQPQHF	TGTGCCACCAGTGAACTCCGGGGGGCCAGCAATCAGCCCCAGCATTTT
TRBD1	few	TRBJ2-6	TRBV7-6	CASSPTGVNVLTF	TGTGCCAGCAGTCCGACAGGGGTCAACGTCCTGACTTTC
TRBD1	.	TRBJ2-7	TRBV25-1	CTSSLTGTGGDEQYF	TGCACCAGCAGCCTAACCGGGACAGGGGGCGACGAGCAGTACTTC
.	.	TRBJ1-5	TRBV7-9	CASSSGGLHQPQHF	TGTGCCAGCAGTTCCGGGGGCCTTCATCAGCCCCAGCATTTT
TRBD1	.	TRBJ2-7	TRBV10-3	CASSSGTVIYEQYF	TGTGCCAGCAGCTCCGGGACAGTCATCTACGAGCAGTACTTC
.	.	TRBJ1-2	TRBV20-1	CSARDTGNYGYTF	TGCAGTGCTAGAGATACGGGAAACTATGGCTACACCTTC
.	few	TRBJ2-2	TRBV7-2	CASSNFVENTGELFF	TGTGCCAGCAGTAATTTCGTAGAAAACACCGGGGAGCTGTTTTTT
.	.	TRBJ2-7	TRBV7-9	CASSQANNYEQYF	TGCGCCAGCAGCCAAGCGAATAACTACGAGCAGTACTTC
TRBD2	.	TRBJ2-5	TRBV12-3/TRBV12-4	CASSQKGLAGQETQYF	TGTGCCAGCAGTCAAAAGGGCCTAGCGGGACAAGAGACCCAGTACTTC
.	.	TRBJ1-2	TRBV29-1	CSQPGAPNYGYTF	TGCAGCCAACCGGGAGCACCTAACTATGGCTACACCTTC
.	few	TRBJ1-1	TRBV6-5	CASSYTETTEAFF	TGTGCCAGCAGTTACACCGAGACGACTGAAGCTTTCTTT
TRBD1	.	TRBJ1-1	TRBV7-9	CASSLIAGAGGFTEAFF	TGTGCCAGCAGCTTAATAGCCGGGGCAGGGGGCTTCACTGAAGCTTTCTTT
.	.	TRBJ1-2	TRBV2	CASSKGTSGYSF	TGTGCCAGCAGCAAAGGGACTAGCGGGTACTCCTTC
.	.	TRBJ1-2	TRBV7-2	CASSPGDPNYGYTF	TGTGCCAGCAGCCCCGGGGACCCTAACTATGGCTACACCTTC
.	.	TRBJ1-1	TRBV4-2	CASSQDRFAEAFF	TGTGCCAGCAGCCAAGATAGGTTCGCTGAAGCTTTCTTT
.	.	TRBJ2-3	TRBV15	CATSRDISGGRRTDTQYF	TGTGCCACCAGCAGAGATATCTCCGGGGGGCGACGCACAGATACGCAGTATTTT
.	.	TRBJ1-1	TRBV30	CAWNGNTEAFF	TGTGCCTGGAATGGAAACACTGAAGCTTTCTTT
TRBD1	.	TRBJ2-7	TRBV7-3	CASSPGSGGTHEQYF	TGTGCCAGCAGCCCCGGGTCAGGGGGTACCCACGAGCAGTACTTC
.	few	TRBJ2-7	TRBV28	CASTTAGTIEQYF	TGTGCCAGCACGACGGCCGGTACTATCGAGCAGTACTTC
TRBD1	.	TRBJ2-2	TRBV7-9	CASSPTIDRGNTGELFF	TGTGCCAGCAGCCCAACTATAGACAGGGGGAACACCGGGGAGCTGTTTTTT
TRBD1	.	TRBJ1-4	TRBV11-2	CASSLEFWVGTGDEKLFF	TGTGCCAGCAGCTTAGAGTTTTGGGTTGGGACAGGGGACGAAAAACTGTTTTTT
.	.	TRBJ2-5	TRBV15	CATSRGGGGLGTQYF	TGTGCCACCAGCAGAGGCGGAGGGGGTCTAGGTACCCAGTACTTC